The next 28 T cell receptor beta chains were all read from a single sample in a study of identical twins. TCRdb re-derived calls from the 5' RACE reads in MiXCR, one entry per CDR3 protein. The sample comprises around 250,000 distinct CDR3 sequences, 5.5% to 8% of which are singletons, and 3.6% rests with the top ten. This sample also appeared in a second study, on yellow fever vaccine responses in identical twins.

Sequencing was done on a sample of memory (CD45RO+) T cells sorted from blood. The receptors originated from a woman aged 18-29 years in good health.

This clonotype has ten or more counts. The chain employs TRBV5-1 and TRBJ2-7; D unresolved. Germline loops: CDR1 SGHRS, CDR2 YFSETQ. The CDR3 contains 13 residues. Between the trimmed V and J ends, which lost 0 bases and 4 bases, there was a span of 8 bases. The CDR3: CASSLVGTYEQYF. In DNA form, the CDR3 reads TGCGCCAGCAGCTTGGTGGGAACTTACGAGCAGTACTTC.

V gene TRBV5-8 combines with J gene TRBJ1-2; maybe TRBD1 (6 bases). V lost 1 base, J lost 4 bases, and 14 bases lay in between. The CDR3 length is 15 residues. CDR1 is SGHTS, CDR2 YDEGEE, per germline. Written as DNA, the CDR3 is TGTGCCAGCAGCTTGCTACTGGACAGAGTCTATGGCTACACCTTC. This codes for CASSLLLDRVYGYTF.

This clonotype was recorded a few times. The chain joins TRBV2 to TRBJ2-1, with 11 nucleotides matching TRBD2. V trimming: 7 bases; J trimming: 2 bases; junction bases outside the gene matches: 7. Germline lookup yields CDR1 SNHLY and CDR2 FYNNEI. This CDR3 spans 16 amino acids. This chain's CDR3 is CASNLVAGGPYNEQFF. The CDR3 region has the DNA TGTGCCAGCAATCTCGTAGCGGGAGGGCCCTACAATGAGCAGTTCTTC.

This clonotype was seen at least ten times. The chain employs TRBV7-3 and TRBJ1-1, with D tentatively TRBD1 (6 bases). This CDR3 is 13 amino acids long. The V gene's germline CDR1 is SGHTA and CDR2 FQGTGA. Trimming left V 1 base short and J 3 bases short, with 6 bases between. CDR3 sequence (DNA): TGTGCCAGCAGCTTAAACAGGGACACTGAAGCTTTCTTT. As protein: CASSLNRDTEAFF.

This clonotype was detected ten times or more. The chain carries TRBV7-3 and TRBJ1-1; D is ambiguous. Per germline, CDR1 SGHTA and CDR2 FQGTGA. This CDR3 spans 17 amino acids. V dropped 2 bases and J dropped 4 bases, with 20 bases sitting between them. In DNA, the CDR3 is TGTGCCAGCAGCTTACGTGGCCCGGGTCGTGAGAGCACTGAAGCTTTCTTT. It yields the protein CASSLRGPGRESTEAFF.

Only a few counts were recorded for this clonotype. CDR3 nucleotides: TGTGCCAGCAGTGAATCACTACCGGGGACCGAGGCGAACACCGGGGAGCTGTTTTTT. It codes for CASSESLPGTEANTGELFF. V gene TRBV25-1 combines with J gene TRBJ2-2, with D perhaps assigned TRBD1 or TRBD2 (5 bases each). The CDR3 is made up of 19 amino acids. Germline CDR1 MGHDK, CDR2 SYGVNS. V lost 1 base and J 0 bases, leaving 18 bases between the germline ends.

The rearrangement joins TRBV28 to TRBJ1-4; D uncertain. The CDR3 consists of 14 residues. Germline V gene data show CDR1 as MDHEN and CDR2 as SYDVKM. V was trimmed by 7 bases and J by 2 bases, leaving 11 bases between them. CDR3 residues: CASTPQWTNEKLFF. The CDR3, as DNA: TGTGCCAGCACTCCCCAGTGGACTAATGAAAAACTGTTTTTT.

On this clonotype: The conserved phenylalanine or tryptophan is not found at the CDR3 terminus, so this likely reflects a read error. The chain combines TRBV28 with TRBJ2-1, with a weak D call TRBD2 (5 bases). Trimming took 2 bases from V and 9 from J, leaving 8 bases between them. CDR3 length: 12 residues. Germline lookup yields CDR1 MDHEN and CDR2 SYDVKM. The CDR3 protein is CASSLAGLEQFY. CDR3 coding DNA: TGTGCCAGCAGTTTAGCAGGACTTGAGCAGTTCTAC.

This clonotype has just one count. The V and J genes are TRBV3-1 and TRBJ2-3; TRBD2 is a possible D gene (6 bases). The CDR3 totals 18 residues. Germline V gene lookup returns CDR1 LGHDT and CDR2 YNNKEL (reference sequence). Trimming cost V 11 bases and J 0 bases, with 27 bases left between them. The CDR3 DNA reads as TGTGCCTTCAGTTTAAGTTGGGGGTTTGGGACTAGCACAGATACGCAGTATTTT. Translating gives CAFSLSWGFGTSTDTQYF.

Many counts were recorded for this clonotype. V usage is TRBV6-5 and J usage is TRBJ2-5, with D perhaps TRBD2 (6 bases). In germline, CDR1 is MNHEY, CDR2 SVGAGI. The length of the CDR3 is 16 residues. V lost 1 base and J 3 bases, leaving 15 bases between the germline ends. The CDR3 reads CASSYWGVDWEETQYF. CDR3 sequence (DNA): TGTGCCAGCAGTTACTGGGGGGTAGACTGGGAAGAGACCCAGTACTTC.

This clonotype was seen at least ten times. The chain links TRBV6-2 or TRBV6-3 to TRBJ1-6; no definite D call. V lost 0 bases, J lost 10 bases, and 4 bases lay in between. CDR1 is MNHEY, CDR2 SVGEGT, per germline. The CDR3 consists of 12 residues. CDR3: CASSYSTSPLHF. CDR3 coding DNA: TGTGCCAGCAGTTACTCGACCTCACCCCTCCACTTT.

This rearrangement joins TRBV7-2 to TRBJ1-6; D not certain. The germline CDR1 and CDR2 sequences are SGHTA and FQGNSA. V was cut by 1 base and J by 13 bases, with 11 bases left in between. The CDR3 runs 13 residues. The DNA for the CDR3 is TGTGCCAGCAGCTTAGACAACCTCCCGCCCCTCCACTTT. Amino acids: CASSLDNLPPLHF.

This clonotype has a handful of counts. This chain uses TRBV20-1 with TRBJ2-1, with 7 bases fitting TRBD2. The CDR3 has 14 residues. The V gene's germline CDR1 is DFQATT and CDR2 SNEGSKA (reference sequence). After removal of 7 bases from V and 12 bases from J, the junction contained 18 bases not matched to a gene. In DNA form, the CDR3 reads TGCAGTGTCGGAGCTGGGGTAGCGGGTGGGGTGCAGTTCTTC. It specifies CSVGAGVAGGVQFF.

Only a few counts were recorded for this clonotype. This rearrangement joins TRBV28 to TRBJ1-4; TRBD1 matches 10 bases. This CDR3 region has 15 residues. The germline V gene encodes CDR1 MDHEN and CDR2 SYDVKM. Germline trimming cut 10 bases from V and 7 bases from J; bases unmatched to any gene: 12. CDR3 DNA: TGTGCCACATCCCGGGACAGGGGAGTGGCTGAAAAACTGTTTTTT. Its protein is CATSRDRGVAEKLFF.

V gene TRBV29-1 combines with J gene TRBJ2-3; 10 positions agree with TRBD2. The germline V gene encodes CDR1 SQVTM and CDR2 ANQGSEA. The trim removed 1 base at V and 4 bases at J, leaving 5 bases unmatched. The CDR3 sequence is 15 residues long. The CDR3 reads CSVEGAGGRADTQYF. The DNA for the CDR3 is TGCAGCGTTGAAGGAGCGGGGGGGAGGGCAGATACGCAGTATTTT.

This clonotype came up a few times. This chain links TRBV12-3 or TRBV12-4 with TRBJ2-3, with D uncertain. Between the trimmed V and J ends, which lost 3 bases and 8 bases, there was a span of 6 bases. The CDR3 is 11 amino acids. The CDR3, as DNA: TGTGCCAGCAGTTTTTCGGGTACGCAGTATTTT. Its translation is CASSFSGTQYF.

This clonotype was seen ten or more times. The J gene is TRBJ2-1, the V gene TRBV29-1; 7 bases agree with TRBD2. Trimming at V came to 2 bases and at J to 7 bases, leaving 11 bases not matched to a gene. From germline, CDR1 is SQVTM and CDR2 ANQGSEA. This CDR3 has 15 residues. CDR3 coding DNA: TGCAGCGTTGAATTTGGCGGGAGTGTTAGGAATGAGCAGTTCTTC. Translation gives CSVEFGGSVRNEQFF.

The chain has TRBV18 and TRBJ2-7; the match to TRBD1 covers 7 bases. Germline CDR1 is KGHSH and CDR2 is LQKENI. V lost 6 bases and J lost 2; bases outside the gene matches: 4. This CDR3 is 13 amino acids long. This CDR3 reads CASSPGTAYEQYV. In DNA, the CDR3 is TGTGCCAGCTCCCCAGGGACAGCCTACGAGCAGTACGTC.

This clonotype occurred many times. This sequence joins TRBV7-6 and TRBJ1-1; D unclear. From germline, CDR1 is SGHVS and CDR2 FNYEAQ. The CDR3 is made up of 15 amino acids. V shed 1 base and J shed 4 bases, with 13 bases lying between them. The CDR3 DNA sequence: TGTGCCAGCAGCTTAGGGGCCGGTGGAGGCACTGAAGCTTTCTTT. Amino acid sequence: CASSLGAGGGTEAFF. The full variable domain, in which reference TRBV7-6 and TRBJ1-1 provide the parts outside the CDR3, is GAGVSQSPRYKVTKRGQDVALRCDPISGHVSLYWYRQALGQGPEFLTYFNYEAQQDKSGLPNDRFSAERPEGSISTLTIQRTEQRDSAMYRCASSLGAGGGTEAFFGQGTRLTVV.

This clonotype showed up just once. A much larger clonotype is one base distant, so this may be a read error. V usage is TRBV3-1 and J usage is TRBJ2-1; D is perhaps TRBD1 (6 bases). Germline CDR1 LGHDT, CDR2 YNNKEL (reference sequence). The CDR3 consists of 16 residues. CDR3 DNA: TGTGCCAGCAGCCGAACAGGGTCCCTATCCTACAATAAGCAGTTCTTC. Its translation: CASSRTGSLSYNKQFF.

This clonotype was seen ten or more times. The chain links TRBV12-3 or TRBV12-4 to TRBJ2-1; no clear D gene. This CDR3 is built from 11 residues. The V end lost 4 bases, the J end lost 12 bases, and 10 bases lay between the germline ends. The CDR3 region has the DNA TGTGCCAGCAGTTGGACGGCTGGGCAGTTCTTC. Translation: CASSWTAGQFF.

This rearrangement joins TRBV6-1 to TRBJ2-2; no reliable D call. The CDR3 totals 15 residues. Germline CDR1 and CDR2: MNHNS and SASEGT. V lost 7 bases to trimming and J lost 4 bases, with 16 bases between them. This CDR3 is CASTPSTSSTGELFF. CDR3 coding DNA: TGTGCCAGCACCCCAAGCACCTCGAGCACCGGGGAGCTGTTTTTT.

In its sample, this clonotype was seen many times. The chain links TRBV4-1 to TRBJ2-7; 9 bases line up with TRBD1. Unmatched junction bases numbered 9, after V lost 4 bases and J lost 5 bases. The germline V gene has CDR1 MGHRA and CDR2 YSYEKL. The CDR3 contains 15 residues. The CDR3 nucleotides read TGCGCCAGCAGCCCCGCCGGGACAGGGAGGAACGAGCAGTACTTC. Translation gives CASSPAGTGRNEQYF.

This clonotype was found a few times. The J gene is TRBJ2-3, the V gene TRBV7-2, with D possibly matching TRBD2 (5 bases). CDR3 length: 11 residues. V dropped 11 bases and J dropped 3 bases, with 9 bases sitting between them. Germline V CDR1 and CDR2: SGHTA, FQGNSA. CDR3 coding DNA: TGTGCCCTACGAGGGACAGATACGCAGTATTTT. It encodes CALRGTDTQYF.

This clonotype was detected a few times. This chain links TRBV5-1 with TRBJ2-6, with 10 bases identical to TRBD1. The CDR3 is 18 amino acids. Germline CDR1 and CDR2: SGHRS and YFSETQ. The V segment lost 1 base and the J segment 0 bases; nucleotides outside the gene matches: 4. The CDR3 protein is CASSLTGQGRSGANVLTF. Here the CDR3 DNA reads TGCGCCAGCAGCTTGACGGGACAGGGGCGCTCTGGGGCCAACGTCCTGACTTTC.

This clonotype has a count of ten or more. The rearrangement links TRBV27 to TRBJ2-3; 8 nucleotides agree with TRBD2. This CDR3 has 15 residues. Per germline, CDR1 MNHEY and CDR2 SMNVEV (reference sequence). The trim removed 3 bases at V and 8 bases at J, leaving 10 bases unmatched. The CDR3 here is CASSFGSGAQSTQYF. The CDR3 DNA follows: TGTGCCAGCAGTTTTGGTAGCGGGGCACAAAGTACGCAGTATTTT.

This clonotype turned up a few times. The rearrangement links TRBV24-1 to TRBJ2-3, with 12 bases lining up with TRBD2. The CDR3 spans 16 residues. Germline V lookup: CDR1 KGHDR, CDR2 SFDVKD. With V trimmed by 6 bases and J by 0 bases, 3 bases remained unmatched. The CDR3 reads CATSPGLAGSTDTQYF. The CDR3 nucleotides are TGTGCCACCAGTCCGGGACTAGCGGGTAGCACAGATACGCAGTATTTT.

This clonotype was recorded many times. The CDR3 DNA sequence: TGTGCCACCAGAAAAGACACAGATACGCAGTATTTT. Its translation: CATRKDTDTQYF. The gene calls are TRBV15 and TRBJ2-3; D is unresolved. Germline CDR1 is LNHNV and CDR2 is YYDKDF (reference sequence). The CDR3 runs to 12 residues. Trimming left V 6 bases short and J 2 bases short, with 6 bases between.